This TCR beta chain was profiled in a study of human T cells and chemical hapten exposure. With regard to this clonotype: Its specificity is not known.

General study findings and limits: Patch test scores rose with PT1 expanded TCR counts, a positive correlation. Once DPC sensitization occurred, TCRs above 1 in 1000 frequency showed no change.

After removal of 2 bases from V and 2 bases from J, the junction contained 12 bases not matched to a gene. In germline, CDR1 is MNHNY, CDR2 SVGAGI (reference sequence). The CDR3 is 18 residues long. Stated time point: pre-sensitization, week 0. Treatment denoted: therapeutic diphenylcyclopropenone sensitization with weekly scalp DPC. Unique molecular identifiers were attached to individual cDNA molecules during library preparation. In the original analysis: Sample TCR totals centred on a median of approximately 100,000, ranging roughly 23,224 to 690,600. TCRdb reprocessed the RACE reads with MiXCR, giving one entry per CDR3 protein. TCRdb's processing, not the authors', yielded these V and J calls. The sample includes some 330,000 distinct CDR3 sequences, around 5.5% seen only once; the top ten take under 9.5%.

The receptor comes from a woman aged 18-29 years with alopecia areata. Some clones in this sample may be carry-over from other donors' samples. The sequences come from whole blood, collected in connection with sensitization to the hapten diphenylcyclopropenone (DPC). The rearrangement links TRBV6-6 to TRBJ2-7; TRBD1 matches at 10 bases. The CDR3 loop reads CASSYPRDRGQTTYEQYF. CDR3 nucleotides: TGTGCCAGCAGTTACCCGCGAGACAGGGGGCAAACCACCTACGAGCAGTACTTC.